This T cell receptor (beta chain) is drawn from a study of shared T cell receptors in the human thymus. The CDR3 has 14 residues. The germline V gene encodes CDR1 MNHNS and CDR2 SASEGT. V was clipped by 6 bases and J by 3 bases; unmatched bases: 8. Method: immunoSEQ multiplex PCR; TCRdb's copy keeps in-frame clones and lacks some. The data show about 730,000 clones, 70% to 90% seen once. In this sample, this clone turned up a few times. The sample was also reused in another study, on human thymus T cells. That report adds: Among the donors, all were healthy Finnish infants having corrective surgery for congenital heart defects. Corrective heart surgery yielded resections, and these provided the thymus tissue. What appeared biased in thymic and blood repertoires was the usage of V and J genes.

The sequenced sample consisted of thymocytes. The TCR comes from a girl under three years old with a congenital heart defect. This chain connects TRBV6-1 to TRBJ2-7; 7 positions agree with TRBD1. The CDR3 loop reads CASRDPGQVYEQYF. As DNA, the CDR3 is TGTGCCAGCAGAGACCCCGGACAGGTCTACGAGCAGTACTTC.